This T cell receptor (beta chain) emerged from a study of cytomegalovirus exposure and HLA in healthy donors. This CDR3 contains 16 residues. CDR1 and CDR2 (germline): MNHNS, SASEGT. Trimming cost V 0 bases and J 8 bases, with 19 bases left between them. Points from the study as a whole: Owing to their indistinguishability, certain V segments, notably TRBV6-2 and TRBV6-3, were excluded.

The PCR used 60 Vbeta and 13 Jbeta primers. TCRdb's copy holds only in-frame clones and misses some; the assay was immunoSEQ multiplex PCR. The sample has 100,000 to 150,000 clones, roughly 79% seen once. Each donor was healthy, and each was a bone marrow donor. Points on this clone: Its specificity is not known.

The receptor comes from a woman under 30 in good health and CMV-seronegative. Material for sequencing was PBMCs. The rearrangement uses TRBV6-1 and TRBJ1-2; D call uncertain. This CDR3 reads CASSEAVNEGGRGYTF. In nucleotides, the CDR3 is TGTGCCAGCAGTGAAGCCGTAAATGAGGGAGGTCGGGGCTACACCTTC.